Below are 19 T cell receptor beta chains sequenced from a single sample in a study of breast tumors, draining lymph nodes, adjacent tissues. One entry per CDR3 protein, called by TCRdb with MiXCR from the multiplex PCR reads. The repertoire consists of around 130,000 distinct CDR3 sequences, with just under 20% occurring once and the leading ten covering about 3.7%. Samples came from axillary lymph nodes draining the breast cancer. The sequencing input was axillary lymph node tissue. These receptors all stem from a female donor with breast cancer. Some clones in this sample may be carry-over from other donors' samples.

This clonotype was picked up many times. The chain recombines TRBV12-3 or TRBV12-4 with TRBJ2-5, with D possibly matching TRBD1 (5 bases). The V gene lost 2 bases and the J gene lost 5 bases, with 21 bases spanning the gap. The CDR3 spans 17 residues. This CDR3 is CASSLRMAQAAFETQYF. The CDR3 DNA is TGTGCCAGCAGTTTAAGAATGGCACAGGCCGCTTTTGAGACCCAGTACTTC.

This clonotype appeared many times. This chain connects TRBV25-1 to TRBJ2-7; possible D gene TRBD1, 5 bases. Trimming took off 1 base at V and 4 bases at J, with 11 bases between the two ends. Per the germline V gene, CDR1 is MGHDK and CDR2 is SYGVNS. The CDR3 is made up of 14 amino acids. The CDR3 protein is CASSEFDAGYEQYF. CDR3 in DNA: TGTGCCAGCAGTGAATTCGACGCAGGGTACGAGCAGTACTTC.

The chain has TRBV10-2 and TRBJ1-1; D gene ambiguous. V lost 8 bases and J lost 4, with 5 bases in between. Germline lookup yields CDR1 WSHSY and CDR2 SAAADI. This CDR3 region has 10 residues. CDR3 protein: CASRGTEAFF. As DNA, the CDR3 is TGCGCCAGCCGCGGCACTGAAGCTTTCTTT.

Note on this clonotype: Since a much larger clone is just one base distant, this may be a read error. The chain links TRBV20-1 to TRBJ2-6; weak D call: TRBD1 (7 bases). CDR1 and CDR2 (germline): DFQATT, SNEGSKA (reference sequence). The CDR3 sequence is 16 residues long. The ends were cut back, 3 bases at V and 0 bases at J, with 12 bases in the middle. CDR3 DNA: TGCAGTGCTAGGGGGGGACAGCTCTCTGGGGCCAACGTCCTGACTTTC. It encodes CSARGGQLSGANVLTF.

This clonotype was recorded many times. The chain joins TRBV6-5 to TRBJ2-5, with D perhaps TRBD2 (6 bases). V lost 0 bases and J lost 7, with 15 bases in between. The CDR3 runs to 15 residues. CDR1 and CDR2 (germline): MNHEY, SVGAGI. CDR3 in amino acids: CASSYSAGTKGTQYF. The CDR3 DNA reads as TGTGCCAGCAGTTACTCTGCGGGAACAAAGGGGACCCAGTACTTC.

This clonotype was seen many times. J is TRBJ2-5 and V is TRBV7-8; TRBD2 matches at 8 bases. V gave up 5 bases and J gave up 2 bases; unmatched junction bases: 7. Germline CDR1 and CDR2: SGHVS and FQNEAQ. This CDR3 is 15 amino acids long. The CDR3 protein is CASSPVAGYQETQYF. In DNA form, the CDR3 reads TGTGCCAGCAGCCCAGTAGCGGGATATCAAGAGACCCAGTACTTC.

Worth noting for this clonotype: Since no conserved phenylalanine or tryptophan closes the CDR3, a read error is the likely cause. The chain recombines TRBV11-3 with TRBJ2-1, with a weak D call TRBD1 (6 bases). The CDR3 is 15 amino acids. The germline V gene has CDR1 SGHNT and CDR2 YENEEA. V was clipped by 5 bases and J by 10 bases, with 21 bases between them. This chain's CDR3 is CASSPNPTGFNEQFI. In DNA form, the CDR3 reads TGTGCCAGCAGCCCCAACCCCACAGGGTTCAACGAGCAGTTCATC.

Ten or more counts support this clonotype. The V gene is TRBV6-6, the J gene TRBJ2-1, with a possible D match to TRBD1 (6 bases). The CDR3 length is 16 residues. Trimming cost V 2 bases and J 5 bases, with 16 bases left between them. Germline assignment: CDR1 MNHNY and CDR2 SVGAGI (reference sequence). CDR3 nucleotides: TGTGCCAGCAGTTACGGCCAGGGGCCCCAGAACAATGAGCAGTTCTTC. Translation gives CASSYGQGPQNNEQFF.

This clonotype was picked up many times. The V call is TRBV5-1, the J call TRBJ2-3, with D unclear. The germline V gene has CDR1 SGHRS and CDR2 YFSETQ. V lost 3 bases and J lost 0, with 5 bases in between. The CDR3 totals 13 residues. CDR3 amino acids: CASSSASTDTQYF. The CDR3 coding sequence is TGCGCCAGCAGCTCCGCTAGCACAGATACGCAGTATTTT.

Remarks on this clonotype: A much larger clone differs from this one at a single base, so this may be a read error. The chain combines TRBV5-1 with TRBJ2-3; D not resolved. CDR3 length: 13 residues. Germline loops: CDR1 SGHRS, CDR2 YFSETQ. The CDR3 bases are TGCGCCACCAGCTTGGCCGTAGTAGATACGCAGTATTTT. It specifies CATSLAVVDTQYF.

This clonotype came up many times. This CDR3 is CASSFNPLAGGATQYF. In DNA, the CDR3 is TGCGCCAGCAGCTTCAACCCACTAGCGGGGGGGGCTACGCAGTATTTT. This rearrangement joins TRBV5-1 to TRBJ2-3; 13 bases agree with TRBD2. After removal of 2 bases from V and 8 bases from J, the junction contained 8 bases not matched to a gene. The CDR3 sequence is 16 residues long. Looked up from germline, CDR1 is SGHRS and CDR2 is YFSETQ.

This clonotype came up many times. V gene TRBV7-9 combines with J gene TRBJ2-6; TRBD2 matches at 7 bases. Germline values: CDR1 SEHNR, CDR2 FQNEAQ (reference sequence). The CDR3 loop spans 16 amino acids. With 2 bases clipped from V and 2 bases from J, the junction kept 3 bases outside the gene matches. The CDR3 DNA is TGTGCCAGCAGCTTAACGGGGGGTGCTGGGGCCAACGTCCTGACTTTC. Its translation is CASSLTGGAGANVLTF.

Turning to this clonotype: A much larger clone differs from this one at a single base, so this may be a read error. V and J are TRBV7-3 and TRBJ2-3, with 7 bases fitting TRBD2. In germline, CDR1 is SGHTA, CDR2 FQGTGA. This CDR3 has 18 amino acids. The CDR3 is CASSLMAGLGGKADMQYF. As DNA, the CDR3 is TGTGCCAGCAGCTTAATGGCGGGTCTGGGAGGGAAGGCAGATATGCAGTATTTT.

This clonotype was detected ten times or more. The DNA of the CDR3 is TGTGCCACGAAGGGACTAGCAACCGGGGAGCTGTTTTTT. This sequence encodes CATKGLATGELFF. The V call is TRBV10-3, the J call TRBJ2-2, with 9 nucleotides matching TRBD2. Trimming at V came to 10 bases and at J to 5 bases, leaving 5 bases not matched to a gene. The germline V gene encodes CDR1 ENHRY and CDR2 SYGVKD. This CDR3 region has 13 residues.

This clonotype came up once. A much larger clone differs from this one at a single base, so this may be a read error. This chain uses TRBV6-1 with TRBJ2-3; D remains ambiguous. Germline CDR1 is MNHNS and CDR2 is SASEGT. The length of the CDR3 is 14 residues. In DNA, the CDR3 is TGTACCAGCAGTGAAGCTGCGGCTTTGGATACGCAGTATTTT. This sequence encodes CTSSEAAALDTQYF.

This clonotype was picked up many times. This chain joins TRBV5-1 and TRBJ1-6, with 7 bases identical to TRBD1. With V trimmed by 4 bases and J by 6 bases, 10 bases remained unmatched. This CDR3 is built from 16 residues. The germline CDR1 and CDR2 sequences are SGHRS and YFSETQ. CDR3 sequence: CASSLVMGQPNSPLHF. DNA for the CDR3: TGCGCCAGCAGCCTTGTAATGGGACAGCCTAATTCACCCCTCCACTTT. Complete variable domain (other parts from reference TRBV5-1 and TRBJ1-6): KAGVTQTPRYLIKTRGQQVTLSCSPISGHRSVSWYQQTPGQGLQFLFEYFSETQRNKGNFPGRFSGRQFSNSRSEMNVSTLELGDSALYLCASSLVMGQPNSPLHFGNGTRLTVT.

This clonotype was detected only once. It may be a read error: a sequence one base away is much more abundant. The chain couples TRBV6-1 to TRBJ2-3; tentative D call: TRBD2 (6 bases). V lost 6 bases to trimming and J lost 4 bases, with 17 bases between them. The CDR3 extends over 15 amino acids. CDR1 is MNHNS and CDR2 is SASEGT in the germline V gene. The CDR3 DNA follows: TGTGCCAGCAGCGAATGGATAAGGAGGGCAGATACGCAGTATTTT. Encoded protein: CASSEWIRRADTQYF.

There are many counts of this clonotype. V gene TRBV7-9 combines with J gene TRBJ2-7, with 7 bases aligning to TRBD1. V dropped 5 bases and J dropped 5; count of bases not matched to a gene: 3. CDR1 is SEHNR, CDR2 FQNEAQ, per germline (reference sequence). CDR3 length: 12 residues. CDR3 amino acids: CASSGTGDEQYF. The CDR3 DNA sequence: TGTGCCAGCAGCGGTACAGGGGACGAGCAGTACTTC.

This clonotype was counted ten times or more. The rearrangement joins TRBV3-1 to TRBJ1-2; no reliable D call. CDR3 size: 15 residues. Trimming shortened V by 3 bases and J by 3 bases, and 14 bases separated the two germline ends. Looked up from germline, CDR1 is LGHDT and CDR2 is YNNKEL (reference sequence). The DNA for the CDR3 is TGTGCCAGCAGCCAGGTTCCAACAGAGGACTATGGCTACACCTTC. Protein sequence: CASSQVPTEDYGYTF.